The TCR beta chain under discussion was sequenced for a study of T cell responses to AZD1222 COVID-19 vaccine. Study-level results: Among the donors, most were white British and more were female, and clonal diversity was possibly underestimated. Among AZD1222 vaccinees, only six were seropositive at baseline. Compared with day 0, the breadth and depth of the Spike-specific TCR repertoire rose significantly after two doses of AZD1222.

Trimming shortened V by 4 bases and J by 2 bases, and 12 bases separated the two germline ends. The CDR3 loop spans 14 amino acids. Looked up from germline, CDR1 is MNHEY and CDR2 is SMNVEV (reference sequence). Using immunoSEQ multiplex PCR, the repertoire was profiled, and TCRdb retains in-frame clones only, with some absent. The sample has roughly 170,000 clones; roughly 92% are singletons. About this clone: As yet, its antigen is unknown.

This sequence was found in an adult who received the AZD1222 COVID-19 vaccine. The source material was peripheral blood, sampled 28 days after the second AZD1222 dose. The chain carries TRBV27 and TRBJ2-7; D unresolved. CDR3 in amino acids: CASSSYETPYEQYF. CDR3 DNA: TGTGCCAGCAGTTCATACGAAACCCCCTACGAGCAGTACTTC.